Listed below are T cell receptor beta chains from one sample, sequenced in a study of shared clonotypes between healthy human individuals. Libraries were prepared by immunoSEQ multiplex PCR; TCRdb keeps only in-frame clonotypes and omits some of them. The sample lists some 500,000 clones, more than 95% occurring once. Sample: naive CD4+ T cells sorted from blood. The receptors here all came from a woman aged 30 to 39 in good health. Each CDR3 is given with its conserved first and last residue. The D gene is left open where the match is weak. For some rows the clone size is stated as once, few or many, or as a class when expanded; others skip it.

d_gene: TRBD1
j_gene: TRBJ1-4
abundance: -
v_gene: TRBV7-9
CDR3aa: CASSLSGTANEKLFF
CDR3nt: TGTGCCAGCAGCTTATCGGGGACAGCAAATGAAAAACTGTTTTTT

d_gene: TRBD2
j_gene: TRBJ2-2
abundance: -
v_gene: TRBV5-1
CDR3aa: CASSLRLAGSTGELFF
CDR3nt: TGCGCCAGCAGCTTGAGACTAGCGGGAAGCACCGGGGAGCTGTTTTTT

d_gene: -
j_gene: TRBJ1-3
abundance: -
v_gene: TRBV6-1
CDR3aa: CASSLGDRRDTIYF
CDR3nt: TGTGCCAGCAGTTTAGGCGACCGACGGGACACCATATATTTT

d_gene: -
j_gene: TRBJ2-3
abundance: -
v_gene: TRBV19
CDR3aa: CASRAFTDTQYF
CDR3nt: TGTGCCAGTAGGGCTTTCACAGATACGCAGTATTTT

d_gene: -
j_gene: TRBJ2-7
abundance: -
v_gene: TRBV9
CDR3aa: CASSDRGVNEQYF
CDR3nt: TGTGCCAGCAGCGATAGGGGGGTTAACGAGCAGTACTTC

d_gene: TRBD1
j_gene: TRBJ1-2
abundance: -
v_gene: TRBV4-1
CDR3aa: CASSSPGTGVYGYTF
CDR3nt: TGCGCCAGCAGCTCCCCCGGGACAGGGGTGTATGGCTACACCTTC

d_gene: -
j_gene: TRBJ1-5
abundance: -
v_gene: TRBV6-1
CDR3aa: CATQPQGRQPQHF
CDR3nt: TGTGCCACCCAGCCCCAGGGGCGTCAGCCCCAGCATTTT

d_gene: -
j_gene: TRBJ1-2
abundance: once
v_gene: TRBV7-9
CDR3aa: CASSRLSRYGYTF
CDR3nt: TGTGCCAGCAGCCGATTATCACGCTATGGCTACACCTTC

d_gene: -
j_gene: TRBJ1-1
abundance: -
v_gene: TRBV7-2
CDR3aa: CASSDYREGTEAFF
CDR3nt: TGTGCCAGCAGCGACTACAGGGAGGGCACTGAAGCTTTCTTT

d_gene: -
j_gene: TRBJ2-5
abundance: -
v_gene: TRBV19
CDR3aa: CASTMTGGVETQYF
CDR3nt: TGTGCCAGTACTATGACAGGAGGAGTGGAGACCCAGTACTTC

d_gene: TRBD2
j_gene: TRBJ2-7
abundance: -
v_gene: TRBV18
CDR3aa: CASSPTSGTYEQYF
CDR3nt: TGTGCCAGCTCGCCGACTAGCGGGACCTACGAGCAGTACTTC

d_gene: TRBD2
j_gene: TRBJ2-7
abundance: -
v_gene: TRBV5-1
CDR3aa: CASSRTSGGVYEQYF
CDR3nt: TGCGCCAGCAGCCGAACTAGCGGGGGAGTTTACGAGCAGTACTTC

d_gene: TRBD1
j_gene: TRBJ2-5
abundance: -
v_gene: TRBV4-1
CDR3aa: CASSPYPGQVKGETQYF
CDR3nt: TGCGCCAGCAGCCCTTACCCGGGACAGGTCAAGGGCGAGACCCAGTACTTC

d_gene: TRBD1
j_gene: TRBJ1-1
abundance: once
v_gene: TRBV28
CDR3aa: CASSFRDRMNTEAFF
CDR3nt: TGTGCCAGCAGTTTCCGGGACAGGATGAACACTGAAGCTTTCTTT

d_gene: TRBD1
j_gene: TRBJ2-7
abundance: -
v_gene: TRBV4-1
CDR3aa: CASSQLDRDRYEQYF
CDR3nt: TGCGCCAGCAGCCAATTGGACAGGGACAGGTACGAGCAGTACTTC

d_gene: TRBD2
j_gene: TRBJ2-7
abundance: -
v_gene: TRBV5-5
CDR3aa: CASSLELAGGAYEQYF
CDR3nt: TGTGCCAGCAGCTTGGAACTAGCGGGAGGTGCCTACGAGCAGTACTTC

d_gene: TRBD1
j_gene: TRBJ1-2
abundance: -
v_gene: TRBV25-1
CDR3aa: CASSEAGGLTNYGYTF
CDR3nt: TGTGCCAGCAGTGAAGCAGGGGGCTTAACTAACTATGGCTACACCTTC

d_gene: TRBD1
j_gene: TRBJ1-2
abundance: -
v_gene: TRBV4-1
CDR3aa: CASSQEPGQPLYGYTF
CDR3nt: TGCGCCAGCAGCCAAGAACCGGGACAGCCTTTGTATGGCTACACCTTC

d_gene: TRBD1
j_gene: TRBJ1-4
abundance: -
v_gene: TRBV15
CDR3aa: CATQSTTGVGEKLFF
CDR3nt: TGTGCCACCCAGAGCACGACAGGGGTTGGAGAAAAACTGTTTTTT

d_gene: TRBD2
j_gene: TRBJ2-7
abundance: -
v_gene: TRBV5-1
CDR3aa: CASSLDSGSEYEQYF
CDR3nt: TGCGCCAGCAGCTTGGATAGCGGGAGTGAGTACGAGCAGTACTTC

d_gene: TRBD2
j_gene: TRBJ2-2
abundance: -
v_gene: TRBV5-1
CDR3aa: CASASFPGLAGAGVNTGELFF
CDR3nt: TGCGCCAGCGCATCCTTTCCGGGACTAGCGGGTGCCGGGGTAAACACCGGGGAGCTGTTTTTT

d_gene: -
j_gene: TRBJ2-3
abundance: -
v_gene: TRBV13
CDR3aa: CASRYWGDTQYF
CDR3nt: TGTGCCAGCAGGTACTGGGGGGATACGCAGTATTTT

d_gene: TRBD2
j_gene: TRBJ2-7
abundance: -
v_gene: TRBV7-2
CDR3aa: CASSRTSGSYEQYF
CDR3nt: TGTGCCAGCAGCCGGACTAGCGGCTCCTACGAGCAGTACTTC

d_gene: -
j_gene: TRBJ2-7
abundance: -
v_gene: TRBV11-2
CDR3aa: CASSWTDTSYEQYF
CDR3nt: TGTGCCAGCAGTTGGACAGATACCTCCTACGAGCAGTACTTC

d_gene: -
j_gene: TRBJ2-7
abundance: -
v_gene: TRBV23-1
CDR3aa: CASTEGRSSYEQYF
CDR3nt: TGCGCCAGCACGGAGGGTCGTAGCTCCTACGAGCAGTACTTC

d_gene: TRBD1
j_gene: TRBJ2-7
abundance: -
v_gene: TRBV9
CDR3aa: CASSVGDSSYEQYF
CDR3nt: TGTGCCAGCAGCGTAGGGGACAGTTCGTACGAGCAGTACTTC

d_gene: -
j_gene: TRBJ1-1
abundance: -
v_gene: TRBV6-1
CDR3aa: CASRRQGTEAFF
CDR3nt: TGTGCCAGCAGAAGACAAGGGACTGAAGCTTTCTTT

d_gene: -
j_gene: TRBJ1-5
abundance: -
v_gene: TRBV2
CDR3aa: CASKVARERGNQPQHF
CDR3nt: TGTGCCAGCAAAGTCGCACGGGAAAGGGGCAATCAGCCCCAGCATTTT

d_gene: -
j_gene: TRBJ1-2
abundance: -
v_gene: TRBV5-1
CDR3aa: CASSGNPNYGYTF
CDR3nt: TGCGCCAGCAGCGGGAACCCTAACTATGGCTACACCTTC

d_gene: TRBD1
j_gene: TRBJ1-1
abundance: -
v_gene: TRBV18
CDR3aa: CASSPVGTGFGSTEAFF
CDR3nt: TGTGCCAGCTCACCCGTTGGGACAGGATTTGGGAGCACTGAAGCTTTCTTT

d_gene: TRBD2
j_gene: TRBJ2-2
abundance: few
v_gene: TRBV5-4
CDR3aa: CASSLRSGGGTGELFF
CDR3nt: TGTGCCAGCAGCTTGCGATCGGGGGGAGGGACCGGGGAGCTGTTTTTT

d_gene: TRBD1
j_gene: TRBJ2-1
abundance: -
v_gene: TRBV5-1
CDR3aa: CASSLVATGQGSRNEQFF
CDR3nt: TGCGCCAGCAGCTTGGTCGCCACGGGACAGGGGAGTCGGAATGAGCAGTTCTTC

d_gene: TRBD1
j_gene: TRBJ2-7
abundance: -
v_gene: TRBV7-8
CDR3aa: CASRPRQGPAYEQYF
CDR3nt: TGTGCCAGCAGACCCCGACAGGGACCAGCCTACGAGCAGTACTTC

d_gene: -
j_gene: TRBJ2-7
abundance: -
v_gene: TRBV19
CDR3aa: CASSFGRDGYEQYF
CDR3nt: TGTGCCAGTAGTTTCGGACGAGACGGCTACGAGCAGTACTTC

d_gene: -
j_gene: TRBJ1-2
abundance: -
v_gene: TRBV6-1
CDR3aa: CASSVPWGGYTF
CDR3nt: TGTGCCAGCAGTGTCCCTTGGGGTGGCTACACCTTC

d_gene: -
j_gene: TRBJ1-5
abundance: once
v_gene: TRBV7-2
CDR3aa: CASSDRNNQPQHF
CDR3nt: TGTGCCAGCAGCGACAGAAACAATCAGCCCCAGCATTTT

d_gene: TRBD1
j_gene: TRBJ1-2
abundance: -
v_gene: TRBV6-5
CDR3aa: CASSYGQGDHYGYTF
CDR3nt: TGTGCCAGCAGTTATGGACAGGGGGACCACTATGGCTACACCTTC

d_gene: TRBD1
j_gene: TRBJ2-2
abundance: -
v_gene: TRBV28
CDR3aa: CASSDPGQGPFGELFF
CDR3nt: TGTGCCAGCAGTGACCCGGGACAGGGTCCTTTCGGGGAGCTGTTTTTT

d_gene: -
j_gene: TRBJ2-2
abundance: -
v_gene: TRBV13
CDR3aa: CASSLGIGLKNIGELFF
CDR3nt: TGTGCCAGCAGCTTAGGAATCGGACTGAAGAACATCGGGGAGCTGTTTTTT

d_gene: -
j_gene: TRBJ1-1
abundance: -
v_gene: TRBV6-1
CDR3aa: CASSEVDGYTEAFF
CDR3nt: TGTGCCAGCAGTGAAGTGGACGGTTACACTGAAGCTTTCTTT

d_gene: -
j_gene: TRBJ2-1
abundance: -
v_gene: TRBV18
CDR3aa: CASSPPSSGGEQFF
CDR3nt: TGTGCCAGCTCACCACCGTCCTCCGGGGGTGAGCAGTTCTTC

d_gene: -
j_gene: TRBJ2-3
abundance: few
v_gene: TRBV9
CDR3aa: CASSVVSTDTQYF
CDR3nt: TGTGCCAGCAGCGTAGTTAGCACAGATACGCAGTATTTT